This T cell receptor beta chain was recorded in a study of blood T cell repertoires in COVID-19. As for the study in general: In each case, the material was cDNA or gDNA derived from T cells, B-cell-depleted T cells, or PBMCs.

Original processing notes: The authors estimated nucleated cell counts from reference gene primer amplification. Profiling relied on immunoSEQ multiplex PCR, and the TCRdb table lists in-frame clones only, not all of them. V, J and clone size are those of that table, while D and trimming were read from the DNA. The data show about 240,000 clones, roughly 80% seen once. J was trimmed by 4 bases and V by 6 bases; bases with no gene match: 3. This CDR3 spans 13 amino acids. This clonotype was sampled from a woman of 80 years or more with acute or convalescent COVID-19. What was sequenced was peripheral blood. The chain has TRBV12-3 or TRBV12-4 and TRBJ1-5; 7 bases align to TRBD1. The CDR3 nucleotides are TGTGCCAGCAGCCCACAGGGGAATCAGCCCCAGCATTTT. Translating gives CASSPQGNQPQHF.